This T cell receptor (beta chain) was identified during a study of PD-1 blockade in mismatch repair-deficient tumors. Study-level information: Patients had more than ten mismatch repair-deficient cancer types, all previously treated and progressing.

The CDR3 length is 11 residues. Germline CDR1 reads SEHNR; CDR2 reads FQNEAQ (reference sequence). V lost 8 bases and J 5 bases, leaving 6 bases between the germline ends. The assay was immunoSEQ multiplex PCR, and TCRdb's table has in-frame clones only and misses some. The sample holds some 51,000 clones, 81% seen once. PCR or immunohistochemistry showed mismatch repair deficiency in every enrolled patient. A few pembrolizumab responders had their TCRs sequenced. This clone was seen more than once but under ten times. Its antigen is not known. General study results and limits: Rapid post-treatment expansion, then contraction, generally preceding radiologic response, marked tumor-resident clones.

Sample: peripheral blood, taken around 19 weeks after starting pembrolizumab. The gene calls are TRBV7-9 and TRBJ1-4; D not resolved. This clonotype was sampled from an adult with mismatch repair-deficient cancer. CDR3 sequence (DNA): TGTGCCAGCTCCAGGAATGAAAAACTGTTTTTT. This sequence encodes CASSRNEKLFF.